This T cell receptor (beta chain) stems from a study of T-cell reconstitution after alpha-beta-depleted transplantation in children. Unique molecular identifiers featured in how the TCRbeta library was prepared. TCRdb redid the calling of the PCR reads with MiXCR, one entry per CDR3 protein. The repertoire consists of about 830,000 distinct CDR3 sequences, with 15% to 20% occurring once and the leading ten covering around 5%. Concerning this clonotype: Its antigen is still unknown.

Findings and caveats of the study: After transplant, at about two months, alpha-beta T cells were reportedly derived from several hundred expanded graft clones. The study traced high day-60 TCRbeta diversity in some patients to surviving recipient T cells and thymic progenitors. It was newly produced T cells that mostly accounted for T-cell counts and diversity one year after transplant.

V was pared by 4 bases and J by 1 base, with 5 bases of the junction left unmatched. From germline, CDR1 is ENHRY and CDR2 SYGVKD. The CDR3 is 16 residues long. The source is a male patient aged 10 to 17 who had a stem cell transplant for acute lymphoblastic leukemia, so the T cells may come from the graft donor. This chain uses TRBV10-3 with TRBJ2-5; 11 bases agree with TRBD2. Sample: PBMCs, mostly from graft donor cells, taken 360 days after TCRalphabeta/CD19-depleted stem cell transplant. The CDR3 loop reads CAISGPGLAVQETQYF. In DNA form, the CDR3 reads TGTGCCATCAGTGGGCCGGGACTAGCGGTCCAAGAGACCCAGTACTTC.